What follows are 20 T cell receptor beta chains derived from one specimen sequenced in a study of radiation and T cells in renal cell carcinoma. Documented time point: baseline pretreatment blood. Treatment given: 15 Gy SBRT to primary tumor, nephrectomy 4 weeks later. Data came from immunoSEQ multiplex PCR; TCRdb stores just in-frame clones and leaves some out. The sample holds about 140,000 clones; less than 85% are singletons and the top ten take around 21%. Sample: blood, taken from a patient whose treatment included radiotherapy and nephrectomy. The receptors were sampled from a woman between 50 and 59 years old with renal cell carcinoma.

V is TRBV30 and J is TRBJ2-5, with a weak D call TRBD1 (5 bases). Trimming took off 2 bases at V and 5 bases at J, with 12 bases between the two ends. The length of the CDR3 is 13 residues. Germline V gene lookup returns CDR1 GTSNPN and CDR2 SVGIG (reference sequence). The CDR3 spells CAWSLGQRETQYF. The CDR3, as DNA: TGTGCCTGGAGTCTTGGACAACGTGAGACCCAGTACTTC.

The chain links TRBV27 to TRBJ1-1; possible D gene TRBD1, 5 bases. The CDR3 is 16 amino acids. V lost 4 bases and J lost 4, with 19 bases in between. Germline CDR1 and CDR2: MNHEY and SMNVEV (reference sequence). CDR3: CASSYLLRERGTEAFF. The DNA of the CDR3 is TGTGCCAGCAGTTATCTACTCAGGGAAAGGGGCACTGAAGCTTTCTTT.

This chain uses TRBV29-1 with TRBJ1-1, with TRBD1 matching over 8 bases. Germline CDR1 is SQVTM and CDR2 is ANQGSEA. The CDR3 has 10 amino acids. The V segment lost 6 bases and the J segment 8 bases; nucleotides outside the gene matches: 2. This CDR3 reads CSVGDREAFF. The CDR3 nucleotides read TGCAGCGTGGGGGACAGGGAAGCTTTCTTT.

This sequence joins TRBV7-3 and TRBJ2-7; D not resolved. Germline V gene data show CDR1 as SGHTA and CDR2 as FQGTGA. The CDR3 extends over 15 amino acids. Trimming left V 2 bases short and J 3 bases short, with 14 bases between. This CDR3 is CASSLSAGSYYEQYF. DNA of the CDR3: TGTGCCAGCAGCTTATCGGCCGGGTCTTACTACGAGCAGTACTTC.

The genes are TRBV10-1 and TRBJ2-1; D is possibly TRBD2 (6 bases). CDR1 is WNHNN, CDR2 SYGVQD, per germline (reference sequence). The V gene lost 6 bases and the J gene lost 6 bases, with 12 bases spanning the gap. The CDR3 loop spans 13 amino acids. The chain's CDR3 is CASREGLSNEQFF. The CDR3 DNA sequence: TGCGCCAGCAGGGAGGGGTTGAGCAATGAGCAGTTCTTC.

The CDR3 DNA reads TGCGCCAGCAGCTTGGGTCCAGGGGGCTACGAGCAGTACTTC. Its translation is CASSLGPGGYEQYF. The chain joins TRBV5-1 to TRBJ2-7, with 7 bases aligning to TRBD1. CDR1 is SGHRS and CDR2 is YFSETQ in the germline V gene. The CDR3 runs 14 residues. The trim removed 0 bases at V and 3 bases at J, leaving 3 bases unmatched.

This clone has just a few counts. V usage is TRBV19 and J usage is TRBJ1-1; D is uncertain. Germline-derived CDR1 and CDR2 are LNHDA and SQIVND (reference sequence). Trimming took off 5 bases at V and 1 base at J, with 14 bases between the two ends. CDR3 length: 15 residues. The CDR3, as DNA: TGTGCCAGTAGTCCCCTGTCCTTTGCGAACACTGAAGCTTTCTTT. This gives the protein CASSPLSFANTEAFF. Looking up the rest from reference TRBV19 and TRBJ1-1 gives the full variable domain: DGGITQSPKYLFRKEGQNVTLSCEQNLNHDAMYWYRQDPGQGLRLIYYSQIVNDFQKGDIAEGYSVSREKKESFPLTVTSAQKNPTAFYLCASSPLSFANTEAFFGQGTRLTVV.

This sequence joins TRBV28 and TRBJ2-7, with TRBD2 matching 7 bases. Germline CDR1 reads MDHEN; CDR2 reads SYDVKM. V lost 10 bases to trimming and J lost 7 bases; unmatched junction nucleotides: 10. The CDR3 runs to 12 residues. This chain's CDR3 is CAISLGGEEQYF. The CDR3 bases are TGTGCCATTTCCCTGGGGGGGGAGGAGCAGTACTTC.

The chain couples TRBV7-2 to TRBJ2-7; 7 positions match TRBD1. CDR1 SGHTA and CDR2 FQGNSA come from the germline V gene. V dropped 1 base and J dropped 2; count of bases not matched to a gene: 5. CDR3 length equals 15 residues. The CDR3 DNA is TGTGCCAGCAGCTTAGGAGGGGACAGAGCCTACGAGCAGTACTTC. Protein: CASSLGGDRAYEQYF.

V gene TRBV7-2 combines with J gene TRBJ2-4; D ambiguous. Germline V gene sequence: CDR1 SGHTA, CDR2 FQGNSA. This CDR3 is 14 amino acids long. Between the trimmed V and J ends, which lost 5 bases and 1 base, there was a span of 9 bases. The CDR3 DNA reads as TGTGCCAGCAGCCCTAGTGTCGCCAAAAACATTCAGTACTTC. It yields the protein CASSPSVAKNIQYF. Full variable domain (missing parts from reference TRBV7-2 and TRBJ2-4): GAGVSQSPSNKVTEKGKDVELRCDPISGHTALYWYRQSLGQGLEFLIYFQGNSAPDKSGLPSDRFSAERTGGSVSTLTIQRTQQEDSAVYLCASSPSVAKNIQYFGAGTRLSVL.

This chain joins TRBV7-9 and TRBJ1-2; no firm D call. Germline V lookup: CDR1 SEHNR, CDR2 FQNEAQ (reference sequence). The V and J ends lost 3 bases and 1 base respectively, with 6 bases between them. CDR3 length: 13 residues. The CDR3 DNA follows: TGTGCCAGCAGCTTTACGGTTAACTATGGCTACACCTTC. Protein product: CASSFTVNYGYTF. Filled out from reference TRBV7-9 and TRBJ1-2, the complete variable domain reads DTGVSQNPRHKITKRGQNVTFRCDPISEHNRLYWYRQTLGQGPEFLTYFQNEAQLEKSRLLSDRFSAERPKGSFSTLEIQRTEQGDSAMYLCASSFTVNYGYTFGSGTRLTVV.

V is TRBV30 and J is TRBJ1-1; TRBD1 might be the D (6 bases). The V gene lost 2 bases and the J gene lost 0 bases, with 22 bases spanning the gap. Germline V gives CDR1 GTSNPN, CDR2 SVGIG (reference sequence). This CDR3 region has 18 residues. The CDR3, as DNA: TGTGCCTGGAGTATTTTCTCAGGGGCCTGGGGAATGAACACTGAAGCTTTCTTT. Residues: CAWSIFSGAWGMNTEAFF.

The CDR3 protein is CAWSVLVTENEKLFF. Here the CDR3 DNA reads TGTGCCTGGAGTGTACTCGTTACAGAAAATGAAAAACTGTTTTTT. The chain links TRBV30 to TRBJ1-4; D is ambiguous. CDR1 GTSNPN and CDR2 SVGIG come from the germline V gene (reference sequence). There are 15 residues in the CDR3. The V and J ends lost 0 bases and 5 bases respectively, with 13 bases between them.

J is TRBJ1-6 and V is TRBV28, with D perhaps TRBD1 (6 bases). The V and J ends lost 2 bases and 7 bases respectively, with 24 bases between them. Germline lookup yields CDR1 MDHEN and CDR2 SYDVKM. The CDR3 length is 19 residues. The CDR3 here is CASSLRSTFYGQINSPLHF. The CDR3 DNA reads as TGTGCCAGCAGTTTACGATCTACCTTTTACGGACAGATCAATTCACCCCTCCACTTT.

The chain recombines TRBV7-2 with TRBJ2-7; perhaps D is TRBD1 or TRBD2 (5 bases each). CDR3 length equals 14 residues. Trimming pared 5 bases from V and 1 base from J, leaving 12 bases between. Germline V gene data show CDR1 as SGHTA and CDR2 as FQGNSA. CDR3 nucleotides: TGTGCCAGCAGCCTGGTTGGGGGATCCTACGAGCAGTACTTC. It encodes CASSLVGGSYEQYF.

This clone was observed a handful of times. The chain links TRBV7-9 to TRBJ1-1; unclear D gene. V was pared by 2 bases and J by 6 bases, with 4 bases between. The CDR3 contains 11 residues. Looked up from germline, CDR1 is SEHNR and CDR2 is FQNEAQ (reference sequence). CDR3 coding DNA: TGTGCCAGCAGCTTAATCCCTGAAGCTTTCTTT. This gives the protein CASSLIPEAFF.

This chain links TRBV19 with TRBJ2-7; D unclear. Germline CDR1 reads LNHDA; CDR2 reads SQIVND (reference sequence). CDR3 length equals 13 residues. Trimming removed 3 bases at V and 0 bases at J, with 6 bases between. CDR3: CASSMANSYEQYF. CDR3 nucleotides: TGTGCCAGTAGTATGGCCAACTCCTACGAGCAGTACTTC.

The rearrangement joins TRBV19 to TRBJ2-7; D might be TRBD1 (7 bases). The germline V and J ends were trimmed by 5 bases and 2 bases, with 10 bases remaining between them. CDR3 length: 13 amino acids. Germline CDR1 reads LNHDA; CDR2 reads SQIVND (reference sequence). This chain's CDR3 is CASSAGQPYEQYF. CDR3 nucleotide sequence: TGTGCCAGTAGTGCGGGACAGCCCTACGAGCAGTACTTC. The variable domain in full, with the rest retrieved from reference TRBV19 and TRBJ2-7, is DGGITQSPKYLFRKEGQNVTLSCEQNLNHDAMYWYRQDPGQGLRLIYYSQIVNDFQKGDIAEGYSVSREKKESFPLTVTSAQKNPTAFYLCASSAGQPYEQYFGPGTRLTVT.

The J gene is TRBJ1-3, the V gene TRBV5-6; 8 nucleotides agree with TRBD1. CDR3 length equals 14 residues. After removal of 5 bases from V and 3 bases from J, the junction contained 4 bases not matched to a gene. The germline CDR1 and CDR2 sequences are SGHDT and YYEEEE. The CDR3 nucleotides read TGTGCCAGCAGGGCGACAGGGGATGGAAACACCATATATTTT. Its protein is CASRATGDGNTIYF. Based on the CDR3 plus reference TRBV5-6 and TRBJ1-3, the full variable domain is DAGVTQSPTHLIKTRGQQVTLRCSPKSGHDTVSWYQQALGQGPQFIFQYYEEEERQRGNFPDRFSGHQFPNYSSELNVNALLLGDSALYLCASRATGDGNTIYFGEGSWLTVV.

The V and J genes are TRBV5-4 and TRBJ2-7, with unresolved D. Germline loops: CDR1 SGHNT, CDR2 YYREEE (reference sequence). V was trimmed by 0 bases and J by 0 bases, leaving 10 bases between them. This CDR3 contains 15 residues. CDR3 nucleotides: TGTGCCAGCAGCTTGGTAGGGCCAGTCTCCTACGAGCAGTACTTC. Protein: CASSLVGPVSYEQYF.